Sequencing of this T cell receptor beta chain was carried out in a study of vaccination effects on CD4 cells after COVID-19. As for the study in general: Two doses of either BNT162b2 or mRNA-1273 were given to each participant. Sampling occurred 16 days and one week pre-vaccination in a couple of convalescent patients.

TCRdb keeps only in-frame clones here, not all; method: immunoSEQ multiplex PCR. The sample records tens of thousands of clones, approximately 72% being singletons. This clone was observed a few times. The antigen remains undetermined. General study points: Convalescents' post-vaccine spike-reactive clones were mainly new, vaccine-induced. Substantial clonal contraction characterized both infection- and vaccine-induced clones late after vaccination.

Within the ViraFEST assay, antigen-specific CD4+ T cells underwent expansion with viral peptide pools prior to sequencing. The authors isolated CD4+ T cells after nine to eleven days of culture. The person had a PCR-confirmed SARS-CoV-2 infection during March to December 2020. Germline CDR1 reads LGHDT; CDR2 reads YNNKEL (reference sequence). The V end was cut by 3 bases, the J end by 5 bases, with 8 bases between. The CDR3 is 13 amino acids. The receptor was isolated from a human donor who had a prior SARS-CoV-2 infection. The chain links TRBV3-1 (or the pseudogene TRBV3-2) to TRBJ2-1; no firm D call. Specimen: CD4+ T cells from PBMCs cultured with a peptide pool, collected before COVID-19 vaccination. The CDR3 here is CASSHLGDNEQFF. The DNA of the CDR3 is TGTGCCAGCAGCCATTTAGGAGACAATGAGCAGTTCTTC.